This entry features one T cell receptor (beta chain) sequence. This clone was seen at least ten times. Its cognate antigen has yet to be identified. The missing CDR3 end, 3 residues past where the read stops, is filled in from the germline J gene. At the junction V is shortened by 5 bases and J by 6 bases, with 20 bases in between. From the cysteine through the phenylalanine, the CDR3 covers 16 amino acids. Shown are 39 bases from within the CDR3, in frame from base 1. From a lookup of the germline V gene, CDR1 and CDR2 are SGHVT and SQSDAQ. Both CVID patients and healthy controls were predominantly of Caucasian heritage. Heparinized peripheral whole blood samples of about 4.5 to 8.5 ml were collected from each donor. Genomic DNA from adults with common variable immune deficiency (CVID) and from healthy adult controls was the source for sequencing TCRbeta CDR3 repertoires. A total of roughly 22 healthy adult volunteers (around 12 female and about 10 male; age range roughly 23 to 66 years, mean age roughly 34) were included in the control group. Diluted blood was density-centrifuged over Hypaque 1077 or Ficoll-Paque to isolate peripheral blood mononuclear cells. Unsorted mononuclear cells served as the source of genomic DNA, which was extracted either by Qiagen column purification or by a centrifugation-based method.

This specimen belongs to a study of T cell clonality in common variable immunodeficiency (dated by TCRdb to the mid-2010s). Here is what the overall study found, with its caveats: Fewer deletions and N-nucleotide insertions were reportedly observed in CVID TCRbeta sequences, and highly modified clones with 13 or more V deletions were reportedly absent from CVID TCRbeta sequences. Although equal DNA input was used, an average of roughly 85,000 unique sequences per sample was obtained for controls, compared with about 29,000 for CVID samples. Increased TCRbeta clonality was found in CVID subjects compared with healthy controls (t-test p = 0.018), with the increase being most characteristic of about a third of subjects. Patient heterogeneity within the CVID cohort put limits on correlating repertoire features with clinical complications. Healthy controls shared more TCRbeta clones with each other than CVID subjects shared among themselves (p < 0.0001). The authors noted that sequencing repertoires of T cell subpopulations would be needed to clarify what caused the increased clonality in CVID.

Equivalent amounts of genomic DNA from CVID and control samples were used as sequencing input. For every sample, a 60 bp segment covering the rearranged TCRbeta CDR3 region was amplified and then sequenced. The immunoSEQ assay, a bias-corrected multiplex PCR with high-throughput sequencing, was employed for TCRbeta amplification. Concerning the study's data processing: Every unique nucleotide sequence counted as a clone and was annotated with V, D and J genes, copy number and frequency. Sequences were labeled productive if in frame, and non-productive if out of frame or containing stop codons. As previously described, clonality was computed from Shannon's entropy. The predicted amino acid sequences of productive clones were used to derive mean CDR3 Kyte-Doolittle hydropathy. Using the R hclust function, scaled V gene usage was clustered hierarchically with Manhattan distance and complete linkage. Sharing of clones by CDR3 amino acid sequence was evaluated by resampling 12 repertoires per group over 100 rounds. Repertoires were searched for 70 published EBV-specific and 245 published CMV-specific TCRbeta sequences. After two CVID samples that produced fewer than 10,000 sequences were dropped from the analysis, some 40 CVID repertoires remained. TCRdb provides this immuneACCESS table in a form limited to in-frame rearrangements. Some clones are lacking; in checked studies, under half of them reflect an unresolved V gene, and why the rest are absent is not known. V, J and clone size reflect that table, while D and trimming were determined from the DNA. The sample counts some 42,000 clones, each observed more than once. The top ten clonotypes cover approximately 1.4% of the sample.

The receptor was isolated from a person between 18 and 70 years old in good health. The rearrangement combines TRBV7-4 with TRBJ1-5, with the D gene call left open. Material for sequencing was peripheral blood mononuclear cells. The CDR3 loop reads CASSTRGGRRFQPQHF. The sequenced CDR3 bases are TGTGCCAGCAGCACCCGGGGAGGGAGGCGATTTCAGCCC.